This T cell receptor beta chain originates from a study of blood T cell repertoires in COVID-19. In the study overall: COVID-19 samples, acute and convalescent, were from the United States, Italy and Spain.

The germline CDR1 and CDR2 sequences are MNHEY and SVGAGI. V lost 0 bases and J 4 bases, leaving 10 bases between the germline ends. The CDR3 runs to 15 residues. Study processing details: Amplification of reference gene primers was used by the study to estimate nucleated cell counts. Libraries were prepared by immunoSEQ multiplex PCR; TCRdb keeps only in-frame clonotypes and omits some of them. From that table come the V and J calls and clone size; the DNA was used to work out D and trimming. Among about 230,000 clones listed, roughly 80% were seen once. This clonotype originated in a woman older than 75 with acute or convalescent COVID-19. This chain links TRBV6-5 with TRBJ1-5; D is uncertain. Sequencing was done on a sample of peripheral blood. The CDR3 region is CASSYSLAQNQPQHF. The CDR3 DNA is TGTGCCAGCAGTTACTCCCTGGCCCAAAATCAGCCCCAGCATTTT.